These 10 T cell receptor beta chains came from one sample sequenced in a study of blood T cell repertoires in COVID-19 (TCRdb year 2020). Preparation of the library involved the immunoSEQ multiplex PCR assay. TCRdb re-hosts the immuneACCESS table, in-frame sequences only. Its copies lack some clones; in the studies checked, an unresolved V gene accounts for under half of them, and the cause for the rest is not known. The sample has about 200,000 clones on record, about nine tenths of them singletons. Together, the top ten hold more than 5.5% of the sample. Sequencing was done on a sample of peripheral blood. The receptors were gathered from a man aged 80 or over with acute or convalescent COVID-19.

To note about this clone: The sample holds other DNA sequences that translate to the same CDR3. V usage is TRBV9 and J usage is TRBJ2-3; D gene uncertain. Trimming shortened V by 0 bases and J by 4 bases, and 9 bases separated the two germline ends. CDR1 and CDR2 (germline): SGDLS, YYNGEE. The CDR3 runs to 14 residues. This CDR3 is CASSVGAGSDTQYF. DNA for the CDR3: TGTGCCAGCAGCGTAGGAGCCGGGTCAGATACGCAGTATTTT.

The chain has TRBV7-3 and TRBJ1-1; D perhaps matches TRBD1 (5 bases). V was clipped by 5 bases and J by 3 bases, with 13 bases between them. The germline gives CDR1 SGHTA, CDR2 FQGTGA. The CDR3 sequence is 14 residues long. CDR3 region: CASSRHRGDTEAFF. CDR3 in DNA: TGTGCCAGCAGCCGGCACCGGGGGGACACTGAAGCTTTCTTT.

The gene calls are TRBV19 and TRBJ1-2; 9 positions agree with TRBD1. V lost 3 bases to trimming and J lost 3 bases; unmatched junction nucleotides: 5. Looked up from germline, CDR1 is LNHDA and CDR2 is SQIVND (reference sequence). The CDR3 covers 15 residues. CDR3 nucleotides: TGTGCCAGTAGTATGCCGGGACAGGGTGACTATGGCTACACCTTC. Amino acids: CASSMPGQGDYGYTF.

The chain carries TRBV11-3 and TRBJ2-2; 7 positions match TRBD1. Germline CDR1 reads SGHNT; CDR2 reads YENEEA. V lost 4 bases and J lost 3; bases outside the gene matches: 5. This CDR3 is 15 amino acids long. CDR3 amino acids: CASSSQGVDTGELFF. CDR3 sequence (DNA): TGTGCCAGCAGCTCCCAGGGGGTGGACACCGGGGAGCTGTTTTTT.

The chain joins TRBV28 to TRBJ2-7, with TRBD2 matching 7 bases. Germline V lookup: CDR1 MDHEN, CDR2 SYDVKM. V lost 5 bases, J lost 4 bases, and 14 bases stayed unmatched. The CDR3 covers 16 residues. For the CDR3, the DNA is TGTGCCAGCAGTGCCGGGACTTACGAGGGAGGGTACGAGCAGTACTTC. Residues: CASSAGTYEGGYEQYF. Drawing the rest from reference TRBV28 and TRBJ2-7, the complete variable domain is DVKVTQSSRYLVKRTGEKVFLECVQDMDHENMFWYRQDPGLGLRLIYFSYDVKMKEKGDIPEGYSVSREKKERFSLILESASTNQTSMYLCASSAGTYEGGYEQYFGPGTRLTVT.

This sequence joins TRBV7-9 and TRBJ1-2; 7 positions match TRBD1. Germline CDR1 is SEHNR and CDR2 is FQNEAQ (reference sequence). The CDR3 consists of 13 residues. V lost 3 bases, J lost 7 bases, and 5 bases stayed unmatched. This chain's CDR3 is CASSLFRDSGYTF. The CDR3 DNA reads TGTGCCAGCAGCTTGTTCCGGGACAGTGGCTACACCTTC.

In this sample, this clone turned up a few times. The gene calls are TRBV11-2 and TRBJ1-1; D unclear. V was clipped by 1 base and J by 0 bases, with 6 bases between them. The CDR3 extends over 14 amino acids. The germline V gene has CDR1 SGHAT and CDR2 FQNNGV. Here the CDR3 DNA reads TGTGCCAGCAGCTTAGGCGGGGTGAACACTGAAGCTTTCTTT. Its translation: CASSLGGVNTEAFF.

V gene TRBV18 combines with J gene TRBJ1-5, with D maybe TRBD1 (5 bases). Trimming pared 3 bases from V and 2 bases from J, leaving 8 bases between. Looked up from germline, CDR1 is KGHSH and CDR2 is LQKENI. This CDR3 comprises 14 residues. The CDR3 sequence: CASSPGGGNQPQHF. In nucleotides, the CDR3 is TGTGCCAGCTCACCGGGAGGGGGCAATCAGCCCCAGCATTTT.

This chain uses TRBV11-2 with TRBJ1-1, with 7 bases that match TRBD1. The CDR3 is 14 amino acids. Germline V gives CDR1 SGHAT, CDR2 FQNNGV. The junction had 5 bases not matched to a gene; V was cut back by 1 base and J by 6 bases. The CDR3, as DNA: TGTGCCAGCAGCTTAGCCCCAGGGGGGTCTGAAGCTTTCTTT. This codes for CASSLAPGGSEAFF.

The J gene is TRBJ2-7, the V gene TRBV13; TRBD1 matches at 7 bases. Germline trimming cut 3 bases from V and 3 bases from J; bases unmatched to any gene: 5. Germline lookup yields CDR1 PRHDT and CDR2 FYEKMQ (reference sequence). The length of the CDR3 is 14 residues. The CDR3, as DNA: TGTGCCAGCAGCTTGGGGACAGTTCGCTACGAGCAGTACTTC. Amino acids: CASSLGTVRYEQYF.